The clone carrying this T cell receptor beta chain was counted only a few times. Its antigen is not known. This entry is derived from a study of molecular identifiers for immune sequencing clone quantification. As for the study in general: Replicate experiments took RNA from approximately 20,000 or 100,000 naive CD8 cells, divided it five ways and sequenced four.

Source material for naive CD8 libraries was about 19,000 to 1,100,000 sorted cells, with 10%, 30% or 50% RNA. Bulk TCR library preparation followed previously described methods with listed TCR primers. TCRdb re-derived calls from the PCR reads in MiXCR, one entry per CDR3 protein. The sample lists 100,000 or so distinct CDR3 sequences; 20% to 25% were seen once. V shed 6 bases and J shed 4 bases, with 18 bases lying between them. From germline, CDR1 is SGHTA and CDR2 FQGNSA. The length of the CDR3 is 16 residues. Overall study findings and caveats: The study found clones above 20 RNA copies held over 98% of effector molecules and under 1% in naive cells.

Input material: naive CD8+ T cells from blood, with Jurkat cell RNA spiked in. The subset here: FACS-sorted CD8+CD4-CCR7+CD45RA+ naive T cells. The chain has TRBV7-2 and TRBJ2-2; D ambiguous. The TCR sequence derives from a human donor in good health. Some libraries in this study had Jurkat cell RNA spiked in. CDR3 protein: CASRRIEDGGTGELFF. The CDR3 region has the DNA TGTGCCAGCAGGCGAATCGAAGACGGCGGCACCGGGGAGCTGTTTTTT.